The clone carrying this T cell receptor beta chain was seen more than once but under ten times. This sample is part of a study of blood T cell repertoires in COVID-19. On the study more broadly: Whether acute or convalescent, the COVID-19 samples came from the United States, Italy and Spain. PBMCs, B-cell-depleted T cells, or T cells were the source of the cDNA or gDNA that made up the material.

The CDR3 spans 14 residues. With 5 bases clipped from V and 2 bases from J, the junction kept 4 bases outside the gene matches. Germline V gene sequence: CDR1 SGHKS, CDR2 YYEKEE (reference sequence). Authors' analysis steps: From reference gene primer amplification, estimates of nucleated cell counts were derived. Profiled with immunoSEQ multiplex PCR; TCRdb holds only in-frame clones, not every one. The DNA gave D and trimming, while V, J and clone size come from that table. The repertoire consists of about 140,000 clones, with over 80% occurring once and the leading ten covering 10% to 13%. Sequencing input: peripheral blood. This clonotype originated in a man in his sixties with active or convalescent COVID-19. The chain employs TRBV5-5 and TRBJ1-5; 7 positions agree with TRBD1. The CDR3 spells CASSFDRGNQPQHF. CDR3 sequence (DNA): TGTGCCAGCAGTTTTGACAGGGGCAATCAGCCCCAGCATTTT.